A selection of T cell receptor beta chains follows, all from one sample in a study of shared clonotypes between healthy human individuals. Data came from immunoSEQ multiplex PCR; TCRdb stores just in-frame clones and leaves some out. The table records under 1,100,000 clones, roughly 70% of them present only once. What was sequenced was memory CD4+ T cells sorted from blood. Receptors were obtained from a man between 18 and 29 years old in good health. CDR3s leave out the opening cysteine and the closing phenylalanine or tryptophan. The order of the fields is V gene, CDR3 length, J gene, CDR3 protein.

TRBV5-1	10	TRBJ2-1	ASSSRQNEQF
TRBV18	17	TRBJ2-3	ASSPPLGAGGMNTDTQY
TRBV10-3	14	TRBJ2-1	AISDQGTSGSDEQF
TRBV30	13	TRBJ1-5	AWSVRQGADQPQH
TRBV18	12	TRBJ1-4	ASSPGQGAEKLF
TRBV5-1	14	TRBJ2-7	ASSLGAGTASYEQY
TRBV27	13	TRBJ1-3	ASSITGSSGNTIY
TRBV6-6	10	TRBJ1-1	ASSYQQTEAF
TRBV5-6	11	TRBJ1-2	ASSLAAPYGYT
TRBV6-1	12	TRBJ2-5	ASSTAGTRETQY
TRBV18	14	TRBJ1-3	ASSPMTGVSGNTIY
TRBV5-1	12	TRBJ2-7	ASSGPGGRNEQY
TRBV30	13	TRBJ2-4	AWSRESGAKNIQY
TRBV5-1	15	TRBJ2-1	ASSSRPAGDILNEQF
TRBV10-3	13	TRBJ1-6	AIRDSSSYNSPLH
TRBV6-5	10	TRBJ1-1	ASSFLRGGAF
TRBV27	10	TRBJ2-1	ASSAPTGMQF
TRBV6-5	13	TRBJ2-1	ASSPGASGINEQF
TRBV4-3	13	TRBJ2-1	ASSPRTGAYNEQF
TRBV5-4	10	TRBJ2-5	ASSLAGETQY
TRBV4-1	15	TRBJ2-3	ASSQEEGAGNTDTQY
TRBV6-5	14	TRBJ2-3	ASSSTGGRRTDTQY
TRBV25-1	11	TRBJ1-2	ASTPGGNYGYT
TRBV5-1	17	TRBJ2-1	ASSLGSSGGPSSYNEQF
TRBV7-2	10	TRBJ2-1	ASSIDRGQQF
TRBV6-1	11	TRBJ1-1	ASPGTGGFRAF
TRBV19	13	TRBJ2-7	ASSIKAGPSYEQY
TRBV10-2	11	TRBJ1-1	ASNPGMNTEAF
TRBV25-1	13	TRBJ1-2	ASSDHGRGPQGYT
TRBV5-1	13	TRBJ1-1	ASSLGDSRSGEAF
TRBV5-1	12	TRBJ2-5	ASSFGLLQETQY
TRBV12-5	14	TRBJ2-7	ASGPRASGFSYEQY
TRBV14	11	TRBJ1-2	ASSGQGVYGYT
TRBV6-6	10	TRBJ2-2	ASTPVLGELF
TRBV5-1	14	TRBJ2-3	ASSLGQGYSTDTQY
TRBV9	13	TRBJ2-1	ASSVSGTGFSEQF
TRBV6-6	14	TRBJ2-7	ASSYWGSGGSYEQY
TRBV5-4	12	TRBJ2-5	ASSLGGTVETQY